One sample yielded the 2 T cell receptor beta chains listed below, sequenced in a study of T cell responses to AZD1222 COVID-19 vaccine (dated by TCRdb to about 2021). Receptor libraries were prepared by the immunoSEQ multiplex PCR assay. TCRdb provides this immuneACCESS table in a form limited to in-frame rearrangements. Some clones are lacking; in checked studies, under half of them reflect an unresolved V gene, and why the rest are absent is not known. The sample table shows approximately 93,000 clones, and approximately 89% are seen once. Approximately 5% of the sample lies in the top ten. What the time point label conveys for this sample: about 28 days (+/-7) after the second vaccine dose. The specimen comprised peripheral blood, sampled 28 days after the second AZD1222 dose. The receptor set was obtained from an adult who received the AZD1222 COVID-19 vaccine.

CDR3 sequence: CASSSKNRATNEKLFF. The CDR3 nucleotides read TGTGCCAGCAGCTCGAAAAACAGGGCAACTAATGAAAAACTGTTTTTT. The rearrangement joins TRBV5-4 to TRBJ1-4, with a possible D match to TRBD1 (6 bases). Looked up from germline, CDR1 is SGHNT and CDR2 is YYREEE (reference sequence). The V end lost 3 bases, the J end lost 0 bases, and 12 bases lay between the germline ends. This CDR3 region has 16 residues.

CDR3 in DNA: TGCGCCAGCAGCCCCGGACAGGGTTCCGCTGAAGCTTTCTTT. Its protein product is CASSPGQGSAEAFF. The J gene is TRBJ1-1, the V gene TRBV4-1, with 8 bases that match TRBD1. V lost 4 bases to trimming and J lost 6 bases; unmatched junction nucleotides: 7. This CDR3 spans 14 amino acids. Germline CDR1 is MGHRA and CDR2 is YSYEKL.